This T cell receptor (beta chain) emerged from a study of Ad26.COV2.S vaccination and SARS-CoV-2 variants. A note on this clone: Because the CDR3's place on the DNA is in doubt, the DNA is left out and the CDR3 is given as listed by TCRdb.

Treatment indicated: around 19 received Ad26.COV2.S at low or high dose, single or two shots; several received placebo; per-sample allocation not given. At day 63 after the first vaccine or placebo injection, samples were drawn. Here immunoSEQ multiplex PCR was the method, and the copy in TCRdb shows in-frame clones only, minus some. The sample lists about half a million clones, 80% to 90% occurring once. The length of the CDR3 is 19 amino acids, counting both ends. This chain links TRBV23-1 with TRBJ2-3; TRBD1, as called in the table, went unchecked against the DNA. TRBV23-1 is annotated as an ORF whose role is uncertain. This clonotype was obtained from a person between 18 and 60 years old who received the Ad26.COV2.S COVID-19 vaccine or a placebo. The sequenced sample was peripheral blood, obtained in a trial of Ad26.COV2.S vaccine versus placebo. The CDR3 sequence: CASSQFLWTFSKGTDTQYF.